The TCR beta chain described here comes from a study of T cell changes during pregnancy in multiple sclerosis. The CDR3 runs to 11 residues. Germline V gene sequence: CDR1 DFQATT, CDR2 SNEGSKA (reference sequence). V was trimmed by 5 bases and J by 2 bases, leaving 7 bases between them. The repertoire was sequenced with immunoSEQ multiplex PCR; TCRdb's copy has only in-frame clones and lacks some. The top ten clones hold approximately 0.2% of a sample with 65,000 to 80,000 clones, around 90% of them seen once. Sequences were derived from CD4+ T cells from peripheral blood mononuclear cells, sampled before pregnancy. J is TRBJ2-7 and V is TRBV20-1, with TRBD1 as a possible D gene (5 bases). The receptor's source is a female donor with multiple sclerosis, enrolled in a pregnancy study. CDR3 residues: CSADRTYEQYF. The CDR3 DNA reads as TGCAGTGCTGACAGAACCTACGAGCAGTACTTC.